Shown below are 21 T cell receptor beta chains from a single sample sequenced in a study of blood T cell repertoires in COVID-19. Using immunoSEQ multiplex PCR, the repertoire was profiled, and TCRdb retains in-frame clones only, with some absent. The sample has about 210,000 clones; about 88% are singletons. The sample consisted of peripheral blood. The receptors were sampled from a woman aged 35 to 49 with acute or convalescent COVID-19.

The rearrangement links TRBV18 to TRBJ1-3; possibly TRBD1 for D (6 bases). Trimming pared 1 base from V and 0 bases from J, leaving 13 bases between. CDR3 length equals 17 residues. Germline V CDR1 and CDR2: KGHSH, LQKENI. The CDR3 nucleotides are TGTGCCAGCTCACCACTCCTTGGACAGCACTCTGGAAACACCATATATTTT. This codes for CASSPLLGQHSGNTIYF.

The chain uses TRBV6-5 and TRBJ2-7, with 10 bases lining up with TRBD1. The CDR3 is made up of 14 amino acids. The germline CDR1 and CDR2 sequences are MNHEY and SVGAGI. The CDR3 nucleotides are TGTGCCAGCAGTTACGGGACAGGGGCTTTGTTGTTGGACGTC. This translates into CASSYGTGALLLDV.

The rearrangement joins TRBV7-3 to TRBJ2-1, with TRBD2 identical over 8 bases. Germline trimming cut 1 base from V and 2 bases from J; bases unmatched to any gene: 13. The germline V gene encodes CDR1 SGHTA and CDR2 FQGTGA. The CDR3 sequence is 19 residues long. The DNA for the CDR3 is TGTGCCAGCAGCTTAATGGCCCCCACTAGCGGTATGCCCTACAATGAGCAGTTCTTC. It encodes CASSLMAPTSGMPYNEQFF.

The gene calls are TRBV24-1 and TRBJ1-4; 8 bases map to TRBD1. Germline CDR1 KGHDR, CDR2 SFDVKD. V lost 0 bases, J lost 5 bases, and 1 base stayed unmatched. This CDR3 spans 15 amino acids. This CDR3 is CATSDLQGANEKLFF. Written as DNA, the CDR3 is TGTGCCACCAGTGATTTGCAGGGGGCGAATGAAAAACTGTTTTTT.

This clone was detected only a few times. This sequence joins TRBV5-1 and TRBJ1-3, with a possible D match to TRBD1 (6 bases). This CDR3 has 16 residues. Deletions cut 4 bases from V and 0 bases from J, with 14 bases between. From germline, CDR1 is SGHRS and CDR2 YFSETQ. CDR3 in amino acids: CASSRQTGLSGNTIYF. CDR3 sequence (DNA): TGCGCCAGCAGCCGACAGACAGGCCTCTCTGGAAACACCATATATTTT. Combining the CDR3 with reference TRBV5-1 and TRBJ1-3 gives the whole variable domain KAGVTQTPRYLIKTRGQQVTLSCSPISGHRSVSWYQQTPGQGLQFLFEYFSETQRNKGNFPGRFSGRQFSNSRSEMNVSTLELGDSALYLCASSRQTGLSGNTIYFGEGSWLTVV.

The rearrangement joins TRBV2 to TRBJ1-2, with 7 bases matching TRBD1. The germline V gene encodes CDR1 SNHLY and CDR2 FYNNEI. The junction had 5 bases not matched to a gene; V was cut back by 7 bases and J by 3 bases. The CDR3 consists of 13 residues. The CDR3 loop is CASMGQRDYGYTF. In nucleotides, the CDR3 is TGTGCCAGCATGGGACAGCGCGACTATGGCTACACCTTC.

The chain joins TRBV9 to TRBJ1-1; D perhaps matches TRBD1 (5 bases). CDR1 and CDR2 from the germline V gene are SGDLS and YYNGEE. V was trimmed by 3 bases and J by 8 bases, leaving 14 bases between them. The length of the CDR3 is 13 residues. The CDR3 nucleotides are TGTGCCAGCAGCGCTAGTTCGCGGGGGGAAGCTTTCTTT. It is translated as CASSASSRGEAFF.

This clone was observed a few times. The rearrangement links TRBV6-6 to TRBJ2-2; 10 nucleotides align to TRBD2. The germline gives CDR1 MNHNY, CDR2 SVGAGI (reference sequence). The junction had 3 bases not matched to a gene; V was cut back by 5 bases and J by 0 bases. The CDR3 is made up of 16 amino acids. CDR3 region: CASSRLAGTNTGELFF. The CDR3 bases are TGTGCCAGCAGTCGACTAGCGGGTACGAACACCGGGGAGCTGTTTTTT.

The chain couples TRBV24-1 to TRBJ2-2, with TRBD1 matching over 8 bases. Trimming took 8 bases from V and 4 from J; bases not matched to a gene: 5. Germline CDR1 and CDR2: KGHDR and SFDVKD. The CDR3 is made up of 14 amino acids. The CDR3 nucleotides read TGTGCCACCACGACAGGGGTGGGCACCGGGGAGCTGTTTTTT. Residues: CATTTGVGTGELFF.

The chain carries TRBV19 and TRBJ2-1; TRBD2 is a possible D gene (5 bases). V was pared by 1 base and J by 14 bases, with 9 bases between. Germline V lookup: CDR1 LNHDA, CDR2 SQIVND (reference sequence). This CDR3 is built from 11 residues. CDR3 coding DNA: TGTGCCAGTAGTATAGGAGGGAAGGAGTTCTTC. Protein: CASSIGGKEFF.

DNA of the CDR3: TGTGCCAGCAGCGAATGGACTAGCGGGGGAGAGACCCAGTACTTC. It translates to CASSEWTSGGETQYF. The chain employs TRBV5-4 and TRBJ2-5; 13 nucleotides align to TRBD2. The germline CDR1 and CDR2 sequences are SGHNT and YYREEE (reference sequence). The CDR3 runs 15 residues. V was clipped by 4 bases and J by 4 bases; unmatched bases: 4.

The rearrangement joins TRBV10-2 to TRBJ1-2; a weak D match, TRBD1 (6 bases). Germline CDR1 reads WSHSY; CDR2 reads SAAADI. The V and J ends lost 2 bases and 12 bases respectively, with 13 bases between them. The length of the CDR3 is 12 residues. The CDR3 sequence is CASSERDTPDTF. In DNA, the CDR3 is TGCGCCAGCAGTGAGCGGGACACACCAGACACCTTC.

The chain joins TRBV15 to TRBJ1-2, with 10 bases identical to TRBD1. This CDR3 has 14 amino acids. The junction had 2 bases not matched to a gene; V was cut back by 1 base and J by 6 bases. Germline loops: CDR1 LNHNV, CDR2 YYDKDF (reference sequence). CDR3 nucleotides: TGTGCCACCAGCAGAGGACAGGGGGCCAATGGCTACACCTTC. It encodes CATSRGQGANGYTF.

The J gene is TRBJ1-5, the V gene TRBV9, with 8 bases matching TRBD1. Germline V gives CDR1 SGDLS, CDR2 YYNGEE. With 7 bases clipped from V and 4 bases from J, the junction kept 1 base outside the gene matches. The CDR3 runs 12 residues. CDR3 loop: CASGTGNQPQHF. The CDR3 region has the DNA TGTGCCAGCGGGACAGGAAATCAGCCCCAGCATTTT.

The chain uses TRBV5-1 and TRBJ1-1; tentatively, D is TRBD1 (6 bases). This CDR3 contains 14 residues. Looked up from germline, CDR1 is SGHRS and CDR2 is YFSETQ. Trimming stripped 4 bases from V and 2 bases from J, with 12 bases between. The CDR3 sequence: CASSIGTSNTEAFF. CDR3 nucleotides: TGCGCCAGCAGCATCGGGACAAGTAACACTGAAGCTTTCTTT.

The chain employs TRBV29-1 and TRBJ1-2; D is unclear. This CDR3 spans 12 amino acids. The V and J ends lost 8 bases and 8 bases respectively, with 18 bases between them. Germline values: CDR1 SQVTM, CDR2 ANQGSEA. This chain's CDR3 is CSFHSHLTGYTF. In DNA, the CDR3 is TGCAGCTTCCATAGCCATTTAACCGGCTACACCTTC.

The V gene is TRBV10-1, the J gene TRBJ1-6; the D gene is possibly TRBD1 (6 bases). This CDR3 spans 13 amino acids. The germline V gene has CDR1 WNHNN and CDR2 SYGVQD (reference sequence). The V and J ends lost 2 bases and 8 bases respectively, with 7 bases between them. For the CDR3, the DNA is TGCGCCAGCAGTGAGGGACAGTATTCACCCCTCCACTTT. This translates into CASSEGQYSPLHF.

The gene calls are TRBV29-1 and TRBJ1-1; D not resolved. CDR3 length: 11 residues. Trimming removed 1 base at V and 10 bases at J, with 10 bases between. Germline V CDR1 and CDR2: SQVTM, ANQGSEA. This CDR3 is CSVEGSGAAFF. For the CDR3, the DNA is TGCAGCGTTGAAGGGAGCGGTGCAGCTTTCTTT.

This clone was picked up many times. V gene TRBV2 combines with J gene TRBJ2-1, with D maybe TRBD1 (6 bases). The CDR3 has 15 amino acids. Germline V gives CDR1 SNHLY, CDR2 FYNNEI. Trimming removed 7 bases from V and 2 bases from J, with 15 bases in between. The CDR3 here is CASTPGRGTYNEQFF. The DNA for the CDR3 is TGTGCCAGCACGCCGGGCAGGGGCACCTACAATGAGCAGTTCTTC. Drawing the rest from reference TRBV2 and TRBJ2-1, the complete variable domain is EPEVTQTPSHQVTQMGQEVILRCVPISNHLYFYWYRQILGQKVEFLVSFYNNEISEKSEIFDDQFSVERPDGSNFTLKIRSTKLEDSAMYFCASTPGRGTYNEQFFGPGTRLTVL.

V usage is TRBV7-3 and J usage is TRBJ1-2; no reliable D call. The ends were cut back, 4 bases at V and 4 bases at J, with 10 bases in the middle. CDR3 size: 13 residues. Germline assignment: CDR1 SGHTA and CDR2 FQGTGA. CDR3 region: CASSSGYFYGYTF. DNA of the CDR3: TGTGCCAGCAGCTCCGGTTACTTCTATGGCTACACCTTC.

As for this clone: The CDR3 end shows no conserved phenylalanine or tryptophan, and so a read error is likely. The limits of the CDR3 on the DNA are not certain, so only TCRdb's listed CDR3 is given. The chain uses TRBV21-1 and TRBJ1-1; the D call TRBD1 from the table was never checked on the DNA. TRBV21-1 constitutes a pseudogene. The CDR3 spans 13 amino acids, including both terminal residues. This chain's CDR3 is CASSSQKRGRDRN.